The T cell receptor (beta chain) described here comes from a study of blood T cells in healthy people across ages. For the second PCR, which ran for roughly 7 to 11 cycles, a sample-barcoded 5' primer and a J-beta primer mix were used. Template switching added a 12-random-nucleotide identifier to every cDNA molecule. TCRdb used MiXCR to reprocess the 5' RACE reads, holding one entry per CDR3 protein. Of 1.4 million to 1.5 million distinct CDR3 sequences in the sample, roughly 40% were seen once. Germline values: CDR1 ENHRY, CDR2 SYGVKD. Trimming stripped 8 bases from V and 5 bases from J, with 9 bases between. This CDR3 is 11 amino acids long.

Sequencing used blood. The chain recombines TRBV10-3 with TRBJ1-1; D is uncertain. The source is a woman aged 18 to 35 in good health. The CDR3 nucleotides are TGTGCCATCTCTGAACAAACTGAAGCTTTCTTT. The encoded protein is CAISEQTEAFF.